Listed here are 31 T cell receptor beta chains from one sample, sequenced in a study of OX40 agonist ivuxolimab in advanced cancers. Assay used: immunoSEQ multiplex PCR; TCRdb lists only in-frame clones, some missing. The table shows 50,000 to 60,000 clones, with over 80% occurring only once. The material sequenced was CD4+ or CD8+ T cells sorted from blood, taken in a trial of the OX40 agonist ivuxolimab. These receptors all come from an adult with an advanced solid tumor such as melanoma, head and neck, liver or kidney cancer.

This chain joins TRBV6-1 and TRBJ1-6, with D possibly matching TRBD1 (5 bases). The V gene lost 8 bases and the J gene lost 10 bases, with 18 bases spanning the gap. The CDR3 spans 14 residues. Germline CDR1 reads MNHNS; CDR2 reads SASEGT. The CDR3 coding sequence is TGTGCCAGCGGACCTACTTTTGGGACGTCACCCCTCCACTTT. It encodes CASGPTFGTSPLHF.

This clone was counted between two and nine times. V is TRBV18 and J is TRBJ1-1, with TRBD1 as a possible D gene (6 bases). V was trimmed by 3 bases and J by 6 bases, leaving 8 bases between them. The CDR3 consists of 12 residues. Germline V CDR1 and CDR2: KGHSH, LQKENI. Here the CDR3 DNA reads TGTGCCAGCTCACCCACAGGGTCTGAAGCTTTCTTT. It specifies CASSPTGSEAFF.

The chain links TRBV29-1 to TRBJ1-1; 8 positions match TRBD1. CDR3 size: 13 residues. Germline V gene sequence: CDR1 SQVTM, CDR2 ANQGSEA. J was trimmed by 4 bases and V by 5 bases; bases with no gene match: 6. The CDR3 loop reads CSVNRGGATEAFF. The CDR3 bases are TGCAGCGTTAACAGGGGGGGGGCCACTGAAGCTTTCTTT.

The chain links TRBV9 to TRBJ2-2; D is perhaps TRBD1 (5 bases). The V end was cut by 4 bases, the J end by 7 bases, with 17 bases between. The CDR3 runs 15 residues. Germline lookup yields CDR1 SGDLS and CDR2 YYNGEE. The CDR3 region is CASSPNLGHGGELFF. The CDR3 DNA reads as TGTGCCAGCAGCCCGAACCTAGGACATGGCGGGGAGCTGTTTTTT.

The J gene is TRBJ2-5, the V gene TRBV5-6, with D unresolved. Germline assignment: CDR1 SGHDT and CDR2 YYEEEE. With 3 bases removed from V and 2 bases from J, the gap between germline ends came to 11 bases. The CDR3 has 14 residues. The CDR3 sequence: CASSSRPQQETQYF. The DNA for the CDR3 is TGTGCCAGCAGCTCCCGGCCCCAGCAAGAGACCCAGTACTTC.

This chain joins TRBV6-6 and TRBJ1-2, with D possibly TRBD1 on 5 matching bases. Trimming took off 5 bases at V and 2 bases at J, with 12 bases between the two ends. This CDR3 has 14 residues. The V gene's germline CDR1 is MNHNY and CDR2 SVGAGI (reference sequence). CDR3 coding DNA: TGTGCCAGCAGTCCGACAGTTTTAAACTATGGCTACACCTTC. Its protein is CASSPTVLNYGYTF.

This clone has just a few counts. The rearrangement links TRBV6-6 to TRBJ2-7; D possibly corresponds to TRBD2 (6 bases). The CDR3 spans 13 residues. The ends were cut back, 8 bases at V and 5 bases at J, with 16 bases in the middle. Per germline, CDR1 MNHNY and CDR2 SVGAGI (reference sequence). The CDR3 here is CASLDGTWNEQYF. DNA of the CDR3: TGTGCCAGCTTGGACGGGACTTGGAACGAGCAGTACTTC.

The chain links TRBV7-3 to TRBJ2-5, with TRBD1 as a possible D gene (7 bases). The J call may not be correct, given that the DNA end is closer to TRBJ2-7. Germline assignment: CDR1 SGHTA and CDR2 FQGTGA. The CDR3 runs to 14 residues. CDR3 sequence: CASSTQGGPYEQYF. DNA of the CDR3: TGTGCCAGCAGCACCCAGGGGGGTCCCTACGAGCAGTACTTC.

There are a few counts of this clone. This chain connects TRBV27 to TRBJ1-2, with a weak D call TRBD1 (5 bases). Trimming cost V 6 bases and J 8 bases, with 16 bases left between them. There are 13 residues in the CDR3. The V gene's germline CDR1 is MNHEY and CDR2 SMNVEV (reference sequence). CDR3 nucleotides: TGTGCCAGCAGATCAACGGGGGGAGGCGGCTACACCTTC. This gives the protein CASRSTGGGGYTF.

The V gene is TRBV10-3, the J gene TRBJ2-1; the D gene is possibly TRBD1 (6 bases). Germline-derived CDR1 and CDR2 are ENHRY and SYGVKD. The CDR3 totals 14 residues. V was cut by 5 bases and J by 3 bases, with 11 bases left in between. The CDR3: CAISRQTGYNEQFF. DNA of the CDR3: TGTGCCATCAGTAGACAGACAGGCTACAATGAGCAGTTCTTC.

This clone was found once. V gene TRBV9 combines with J gene TRBJ2-2; D may correspond to TRBD1 or TRBD2 (5 bases each). Trimming took off 6 bases at V and 8 bases at J, with 20 bases between the two ends. The germline V gene encodes CDR1 SGDLS and CDR2 YYNGEE. The CDR3 has 15 residues. The CDR3 sequence is CASKPEGMAAGELFF. Written as DNA, the CDR3 is TGTGCCAGCAAACCCGAGGGGATGGCTGCGGGGGAGCTGTTTTTT. The variable domain in full, with the rest retrieved from reference TRBV9 and TRBJ2-2, is DSGVTQTPKHLITATGQRVTLRCSPRSGDLSVYWYQQSLDQGLQFLIQYYNGEERAKGNILERFSAQQFPDLHSELNLSSLELGDSALYFCASKPEGMAAGELFFGEGSRLTVL.

V gene TRBV4-2 combines with J gene TRBJ2-7; D remains ambiguous. Looked up from germline, CDR1 is LGHNA and CDR2 is YNFKEQ. Trimming pared 0 bases from V and 3 bases from J, leaving 9 bases between. The CDR3 runs to 14 residues. CDR3 sequence: CASSQDLADYEQYF. CDR3 coding DNA: TGTGCCAGCAGCCAAGATCTGGCAGACTACGAGCAGTACTTC.

The chain links TRBV6-4 to TRBJ2-2; 10 bases fit TRBD2. V was pared by 6 bases and J by 1 base, with 2 bases of the junction left unmatched. Germline loops: CDR1 MRHNA, CDR2 SNTAGT. The CDR3 runs 15 residues. The CDR3 DNA follows: TGTGCCAGCAGCCCTAGCGGGAGGAACACCGGGGAGCTGTTTTTT. Translating it yields CASSPSGRNTGELFF.

The chain couples TRBV10-2 to TRBJ2-7, with 10 nucleotides matching TRBD1. The junction had 9 bases not matched to a gene; V was cut back by 6 bases and J by 1 base. CDR1 and CDR2 (germline): WSHSY, SAAADI. CDR3 size: 16 residues. The CDR3 DNA reads TGCGCCAGCAGCGGACCTGACAGGGGGCAATCCTACGAGCAGTACTTC. As protein: CASSGPDRGQSYEQYF.

V is TRBV19 and J is TRBJ2-3, with D maybe TRBD1 (6 bases). CDR1 and CDR2 (germline): LNHDA, SQIVND (reference sequence). V lost 3 bases, J lost 0 bases, and 7 bases lay in between. The CDR3 spans 14 residues. The CDR3: CASSIGQSTDTQYF. CDR3 nucleotide sequence: TGTGCCAGTAGTATCGGACAGAGCACAGATACGCAGTATTTT.

This chain connects TRBV7-3 to TRBJ2-3; D possibly corresponds to TRBD1 (5 bases). Trimming removed 2 bases at V and 0 bases at J, with 12 bases between. This CDR3 is 16 amino acids long. Germline CDR1 is SGHTA and CDR2 is FQGTGA. Here the CDR3 DNA reads TGTGCCAGCAGCTTATGGGGCAGCACTAGCACAGATACGCAGTATTTT. It translates to CASSLWGSTSTDTQYF.

This clone was detected only once. The chain joins TRBV5-6 to TRBJ1-4, with D perhaps TRBD1 (5 bases). With 0 bases removed from V and 0 bases from J, the gap between germline ends came to 9 bases. The germline V gene has CDR1 SGHDT and CDR2 YYEEEE. There are 16 residues in the CDR3. CDR3 loop: CASSLGGSPTNEKLFF. CDR3 DNA sequence: TGTGCCAGCAGCTTGGGGGGCTCCCCAACTAATGAAAAACTGTTTTTT.

This clone has just one count. The chain combines TRBV7-8 with TRBJ1-1, with no clear D. CDR1 and CDR2 from the germline V gene are SGHVS and FQNEAQ. The V end was cut by 3 bases, the J end by 2 bases, with 7 bases between. The CDR3 has 13 residues. In nucleotides, the CDR3 is TGTGCCAGCAGCTTCTCTGAAAACACTGAAGCTTTCTTT. Protein: CASSFSENTEAFF.

V and J are TRBV2 and TRBJ2-1; no reliable D call. Per germline, CDR1 SNHLY and CDR2 FYNNEI. This CDR3 has 12 residues. Trimming shortened V by 8 bases and J by 6 bases, and 11 bases separated the two germline ends. In nucleotides, the CDR3 is TGTGCCAGCGCCCCCCTGAGCAATGAGCAGTTCTTC. It is translated as CASAPLSNEQFF.

The J gene is TRBJ1-1, the V gene TRBV5-1; D remains ambiguous. Germline loops: CDR1 SGHRS, CDR2 YFSETQ. The CDR3 runs to 12 residues. V was trimmed by 3 bases and J by 6 bases, leaving 9 bases between them. The CDR3 bases are TGCGCCAGCAGCTCCCTCGGGGCTGAAGCTTTCTTT. Amino acids: CASSSLGAEAFF. Full variable domain (rest looked up from reference TRBV5-1 and TRBJ1-1): KAGVTQTPRYLIKTRGQQVTLSCSPISGHRSVSWYQQTPGQGLQFLFEYFSETQRNKGNFPGRFSGRQFSNSRSEMNVSTLELGDSALYLCASSSLGAEAFFGQGTRLTVV.

The rearrangement uses TRBV15 and TRBJ1-1; D ambiguous. The CDR3 contains 14 residues. Germline-derived CDR1 and CDR2 are LNHNV and YYDKDF (reference sequence). The ends were cut back, 8 bases at V and 0 bases at J, with 13 bases in the middle. CDR3 DNA sequence: TGTGCCACCCAGCAGCACAGTGTGAACACTGAAGCTTTCTTT. Protein product: CATQQHSVNTEAFF.

The J gene is TRBJ2-1, the V gene TRBV18; 12 positions agree with TRBD2. Germline-derived CDR1 and CDR2 are KGHSH and LQKENI. V lost 3 bases to trimming and J lost 2 bases; unmatched junction nucleotides: 2. CDR3 length: 16 residues. The chain's CDR3 is CASSPRTSGTYNEQFF. CDR3 DNA sequence: TGTGCCAGCTCACCCCGGACTAGCGGGACCTACAATGAGCAGTTCTTC.

This chain links TRBV19 with TRBJ1-2; D might be TRBD1 (5 bases). The CDR3 spans 15 residues. Per germline, CDR1 LNHDA and CDR2 SQIVND (reference sequence). V was shortened by 3 bases and J by 0 bases, with 11 bases between the two germline ends. The CDR3 loop is CASSIVGAANYGYTF. Here the CDR3 DNA reads TGTGCCAGTAGTATTGTCGGGGCAGCTAACTATGGCTACACCTTC.

This sequence joins TRBV29-1 and TRBJ2-3; no reliable D call. The CDR3 loop spans 11 amino acids. In germline, CDR1 is SQVTM, CDR2 ANQGSEA. V lost 3 bases to trimming and J lost 8 bases, with 9 bases between them. The CDR3 here is CSVELIGTQYF. The CDR3 DNA follows: TGCAGCGTTGAGTTAATTGGTACGCAGTATTTT.

The chain couples TRBV5-1 to TRBJ1-2; 8 bases are a match to TRBD1. Germline CDR1 is SGHRS and CDR2 is YFSETQ. CDR3 length: 13 amino acids. V shed 5 bases, J shed 8 bases, and the junction held 8 bases outside the gene matches. The DNA for the CDR3 is TGCGCCAGCAGATCCGACAGGGGCAGAGGCTACACCTTC. Amino acids: CASRSDRGRGYTF.

This chain links TRBV2 with TRBJ2-3; D gene uncertain. V lost 4 bases and J 5 bases, leaving 7 bases between the germline ends. CDR1 SNHLY and CDR2 FYNNEI come from the germline V gene. The length of the CDR3 is 12 residues. CDR3 DNA: TGTGCCAGCAGTGTGGCGGAAGATACGCAGTATTTT. It specifies CASSVAEDTQYF.

The rearrangement links TRBV30 to TRBJ2-5, with TRBD2 matching 9 bases. The CDR3 runs 12 residues. After removal of 8 bases from V and 5 bases from J, the junction contained 6 bases not matched to a gene. Germline CDR1 reads GTSNPN; CDR2 reads SVGIG (reference sequence). The CDR3 nucleotides are TGTGCCGGACGGACTAGCGAGGAGACCCAGTACTTC. This sequence encodes CAGRTSEETQYF.

The V call is TRBV7-3, the J call TRBJ2-2; no clear D gene. The CDR3 has 13 residues. Germline CDR1 and CDR2: SGHTA and FQGTGA. Trimming pared 4 bases from V and 0 bases from J, leaving 3 bases between. The CDR3 sequence is CASSSSNTGELFF. The CDR3 nucleotides read TGTGCCAGCAGCTCATCGAACACCGGGGAGCTGTTTTTT.

This clone has more than one count but fewer than ten. This chain joins TRBV7-2 and TRBJ1-2; perhaps TRBD1 as D (6 bases). The CDR3 loop spans 15 amino acids. Germline assignment: CDR1 SGHTA and CDR2 FQGNSA. Trimming shortened V by 0 bases and J by 4 bases, and 12 bases separated the two germline ends. CDR3 in amino acids: CASSLAGEGGYGYTF. DNA of the CDR3: TGTGCCAGCAGCTTAGCGGGGGAGGGGGGCTATGGCTACACCTTC.

This clone turned up a few times. V is TRBV28 and J is TRBJ1-5; TRBD1 is a possible D gene (5 bases). V lost 4 bases to trimming and J lost 4 bases, with 8 bases between them. CDR3 size: 13 residues. Germline CDR1 reads MDHEN; CDR2 reads SYDVKM. CDR3: CASSYDSNQPQHF. The CDR3 coding sequence is TGTGCCAGCAGTTACGACAGTAATCAGCCCCAGCATTTT.

The gene calls are TRBV11-2 and TRBJ2-5; D is undetermined. The germline V and J ends were trimmed by 3 bases and 3 bases, with 2 bases remaining between them. Germline V gene lookup returns CDR1 SGHAT and CDR2 FQNNGV. The CDR3 covers 11 residues. CDR3 bases: TGTGCCAGCAGCTTCGAAGAGACCCAGTACTTC. It codes for CASSFEETQYF.